This T cell receptor (beta chain) is from a study of T cells in Graves' hyperthyroidism and ophthalmopathy. Disease duration was under 3 months in the ophthalmopathy patients, who also had a Clinical Activity Score of at least 3 and a NOSPECS grade of at least 4. Researchers barred patients who had uncontrolled infection, other autoimmune disease, pregnancy or lactation. Amplified TCR beta CDR3 regions came from RNA transcripts. Using the HTBI primer set, a first-round RT-PCR was run on the TCR CDR3. One entry per CDR3 protein, called by TCRdb with MiXCR from the multiplex PCR reads. The sample includes roughly 550,000 distinct CDR3 sequences, about 16% of them seen just once. The origin of this receptor is a woman aged 25-40 years with Graves' ophthalmopathy. Sequenced material: blood.

The CDR3 DNA follows: TGCAGTGCCGTTACAGGGGTGGCACAGCCCCAGCATTTT. It specifies CSAVTGVAQPQHF. The chain employs TRBV20-1 and TRBJ1-5; 7 bases are a match to TRBD1. There are 13 residues in the CDR3. The ends lost 6 bases at V and 7 bases at J; junction bases unmatched: 9. Germline CDR1 is DFQATT and CDR2 is SNEGSKA (reference sequence).